The rows below give T cell receptor beta chains drawn from one sample of a study of blood T cell repertoires in COVID-19. This table comes from immunoSEQ multiplex PCR, and its TCRdb copy is limited to in-frame clones, with some not included. The sample has fewer than 65,000 clones; 70% to 90% are singletons. Material for sequencing was peripheral blood. Source of these receptors: a man aged 60-69 years with acute or convalescent COVID-19. CDR3s include the opening cysteine and the closing phenylalanine or tryptophan.

TRBV24-1,TRBJ1-2,CATSPGTANYGYTF
TRBV6-5,TRBJ1-5,CASSWGSQGNQPQHF
TRBV9,TRBJ1-2,CASSGPPGQGNREDYGYTF
TRBV2,TRBJ1-5,CASSGDRGTYSNQPQHF
TRBV6-5,TRBJ1-4,CASRHRDRDNEKLFF
TRBV7-8,TRBJ1-5,CASSLDRGVQPQHF
TRBV30,TRBJ2-5,CAWRGGASGETQYF
TRBV7-2,TRBJ2-3,CASSPSGGALDTQYF
TRBV3-1/TRBV3-2,TRBJ1-2,CASSQDWGQPNYGYTF
TRBV7-9,TRBJ1-3,CASSLAFRGTGNTIYF